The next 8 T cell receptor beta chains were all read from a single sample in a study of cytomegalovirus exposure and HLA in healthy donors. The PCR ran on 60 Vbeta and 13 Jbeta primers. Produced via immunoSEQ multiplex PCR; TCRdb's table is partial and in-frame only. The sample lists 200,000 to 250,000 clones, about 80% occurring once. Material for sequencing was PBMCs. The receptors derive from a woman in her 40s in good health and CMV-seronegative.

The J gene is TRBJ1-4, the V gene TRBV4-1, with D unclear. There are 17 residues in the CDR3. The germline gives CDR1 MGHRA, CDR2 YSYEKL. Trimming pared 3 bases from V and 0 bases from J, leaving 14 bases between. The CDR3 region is CASSQTPKVATNEKLFF. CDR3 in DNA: TGCGCCAGCAGCCAGACACCAAAAGTTGCAACTAATGAAAAACTGTTTTTT.

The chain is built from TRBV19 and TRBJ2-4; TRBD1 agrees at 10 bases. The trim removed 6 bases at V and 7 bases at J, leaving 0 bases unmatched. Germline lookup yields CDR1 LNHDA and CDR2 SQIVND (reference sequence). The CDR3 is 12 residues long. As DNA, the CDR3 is TGTGCCAGTAGGGACAGGGGGAACATTCAGTACTTC. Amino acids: CASRDRGNIQYF.

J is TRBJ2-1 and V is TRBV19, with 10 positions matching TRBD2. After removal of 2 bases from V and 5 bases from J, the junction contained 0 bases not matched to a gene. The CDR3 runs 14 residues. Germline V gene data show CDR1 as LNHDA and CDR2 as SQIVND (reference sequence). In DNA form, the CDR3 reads TGTGCCAGTAGTATACTAGCGGGGGACAATGAGCAGTTCTTC. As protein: CASSILAGDNEQFF.

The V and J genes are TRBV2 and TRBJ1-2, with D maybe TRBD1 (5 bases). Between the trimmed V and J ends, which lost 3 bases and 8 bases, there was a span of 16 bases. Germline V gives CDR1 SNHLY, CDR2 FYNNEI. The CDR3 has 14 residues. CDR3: CASSDGAGGCGYTF. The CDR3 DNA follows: TGTGCCAGCAGTGACGGGGCAGGAGGGTGCGGCTACACCTTC.

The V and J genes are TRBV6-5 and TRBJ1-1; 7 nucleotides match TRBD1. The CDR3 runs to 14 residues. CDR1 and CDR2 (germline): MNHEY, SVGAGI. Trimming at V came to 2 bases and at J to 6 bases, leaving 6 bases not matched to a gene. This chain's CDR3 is CASSYRTGLAEAFF. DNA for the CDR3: TGTGCCAGCAGTTACCGGACAGGACTTGCTGAAGCTTTCTTT.

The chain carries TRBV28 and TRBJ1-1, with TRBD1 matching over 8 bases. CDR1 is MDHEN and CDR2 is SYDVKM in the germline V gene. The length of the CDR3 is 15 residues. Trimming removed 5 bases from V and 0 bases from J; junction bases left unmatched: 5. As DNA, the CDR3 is TGTGCCAGCAGTCCCCCAGGGGGCATGAACACTGAAGCTTTCTTT. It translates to CASSPPGGMNTEAFF.

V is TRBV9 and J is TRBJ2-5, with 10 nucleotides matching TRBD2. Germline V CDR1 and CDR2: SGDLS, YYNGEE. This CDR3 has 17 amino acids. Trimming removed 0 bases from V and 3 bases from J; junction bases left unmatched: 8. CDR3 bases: TGTGCCAGCAGCGTAGACGCTAGCGGGGGATTGAAAGAGACCCAGTACTTC. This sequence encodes CASSVDASGGLKETQYF.

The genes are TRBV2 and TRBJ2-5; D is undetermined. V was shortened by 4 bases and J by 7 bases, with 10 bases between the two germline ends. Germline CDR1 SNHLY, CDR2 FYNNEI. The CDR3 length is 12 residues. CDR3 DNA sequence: TGTGCCAGCAGTGCAGAGGTCGCGACCCAGTACTTC. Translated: CASSAEVATQYF.